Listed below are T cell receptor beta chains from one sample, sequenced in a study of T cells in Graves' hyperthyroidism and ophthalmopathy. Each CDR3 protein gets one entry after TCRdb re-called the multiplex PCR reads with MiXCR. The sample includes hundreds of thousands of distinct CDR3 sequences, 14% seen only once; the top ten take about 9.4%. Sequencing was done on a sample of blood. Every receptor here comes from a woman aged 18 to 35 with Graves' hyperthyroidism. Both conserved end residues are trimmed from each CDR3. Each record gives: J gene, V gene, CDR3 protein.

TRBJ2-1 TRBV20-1 SARDFRGGRNNEQF
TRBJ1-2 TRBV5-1 ASSLEGFTNYGYT
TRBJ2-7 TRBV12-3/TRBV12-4 ASSLAATSLEQY
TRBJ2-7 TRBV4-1 ASSHQGRWWDEQY
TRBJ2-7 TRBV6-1 ASSYLGGSDFYEQY
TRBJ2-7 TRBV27 ASSPLPGTGTYEQY
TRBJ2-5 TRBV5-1 ASSYPGLAGNQETQY
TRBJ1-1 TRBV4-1 ASSPTLLVRRTEAF
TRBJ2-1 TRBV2 ASSEVVSATYNEQF
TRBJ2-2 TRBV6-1 ASRLTNTGELF
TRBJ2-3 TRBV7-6 ASSPTGSDTQY
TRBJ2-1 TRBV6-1 ASSRPGLTNEQF